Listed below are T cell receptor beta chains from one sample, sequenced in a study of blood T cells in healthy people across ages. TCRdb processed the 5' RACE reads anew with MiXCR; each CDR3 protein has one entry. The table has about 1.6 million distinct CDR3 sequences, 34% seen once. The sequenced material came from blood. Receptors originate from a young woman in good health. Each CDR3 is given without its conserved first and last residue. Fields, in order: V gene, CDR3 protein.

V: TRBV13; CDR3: ASSPGTTRGEKLF
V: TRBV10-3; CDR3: AISRQEGGYT
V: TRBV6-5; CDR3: ASSYSGTGGATQY
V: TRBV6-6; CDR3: ASSYSRSGADEQF
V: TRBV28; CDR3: ASSSGPRNQPQH
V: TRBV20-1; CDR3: SAARGPINEQF
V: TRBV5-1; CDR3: ASSLVGRALDEQF
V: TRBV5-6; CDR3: ASSLSTGVETQY
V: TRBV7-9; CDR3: ASGPNRGVGYGYI
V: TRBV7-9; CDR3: ASTPFGGSYEQY
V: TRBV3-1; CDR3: ASSQTHRTNSPLH
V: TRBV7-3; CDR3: ASSLMGLAGERTDTQY
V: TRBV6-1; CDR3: ASSWSGGAWEQF
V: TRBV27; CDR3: ASSPVPRGFNQPQH
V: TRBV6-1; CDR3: ASSGMTGGQPQH
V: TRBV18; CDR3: ASSPGRQSEQY
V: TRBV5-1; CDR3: ASSLTAPRRDSNQPQH
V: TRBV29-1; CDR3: SVARDANQPQH
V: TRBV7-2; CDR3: ASSAGQGWNSPLH
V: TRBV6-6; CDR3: ASSYSDPGNQPQH
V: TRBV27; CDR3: ASSPGTVSGNTIY
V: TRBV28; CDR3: ASSPWDRGYYNEQF
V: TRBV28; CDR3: ASIGGGWTGELF
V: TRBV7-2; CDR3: ASSLDPGNQPQH
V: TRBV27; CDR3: ASGHSSTDTQY
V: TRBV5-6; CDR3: ASSLVGGDEQF
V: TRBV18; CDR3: ASSPPSKQDNYT
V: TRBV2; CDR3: ASTLKTGYEQY
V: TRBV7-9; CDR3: ASSTPPDSTDTQY
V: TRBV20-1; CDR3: SAEPGDSKSYEQY
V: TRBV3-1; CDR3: ASSQDLGLAGGYEQY
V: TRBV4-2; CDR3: ASSQGSLQGYPTDTQY
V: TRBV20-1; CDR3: SAIPGLAVF
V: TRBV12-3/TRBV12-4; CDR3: ASSLIRRGEAF